Listed here are 10 T cell receptor beta chains from one sample, sequenced in a study of T cells in Graves' hyperthyroidism and ophthalmopathy. TCR beta CDR3 sequences were amplified from RNA transcripts. RT-PCR in the first round (using the HTBI primer set) targeted the TCR CDR3. MiXCR, run by TCRdb on the multiplex PCR reads, gives a single entry per CDR3 protein. This repertoire shows about 640,000 distinct CDR3 sequences, 45% found once; its top ten account for roughly 7.2%. Sequencing was done on a sample of peripheral blood or thyroid tissue (not recorded which). Every receptor here comes from an adult man with Graves' disease, either hyperthyroidism or ophthalmopathy (not recorded which).

This clonotype was detected only once. The gene calls are TRBV29-1 and TRBJ1-4, with TRBD1 matching over 8 bases. V trimming: 4 bases; J trimming: 6 bases; junction bases outside the gene matches: 10. Germline V gene lookup returns CDR1 SQVTM and CDR2 ANQGSEA. The CDR3 runs 15 residues. The CDR3 spells CSVVGGQGADEKLFF. CDR3 DNA sequence: TGCAGCGTTGTTGGGGGGCAGGGGGCAGATGAAAAACTGTTTTTT.

This chain uses TRBV3-1 with TRBJ1-1; D not resolved. CDR3 length: 12 residues. V was pared by 4 bases and J by 7 bases, with 10 bases between. Germline loops: CDR1 LGHDT, CDR2 YNNKEL (reference sequence). The CDR3 spells CASSLTRDEAFF. CDR3 nucleotide sequence: TGTGCCAGCAGCCTCACAAGAGATGAAGCTTTCTTT. The full variable domain, in which reference TRBV3-1 and TRBJ1-1 provide the parts outside the CDR3, is DTAVSQTPKYLVTQMGNDKSIKCEQNLGHDTMYWYKQDSKKFLKIMFSYNNKELIINETVPNRFSPKSPDKAHLNLHINSLELGDSAVYFCASSLTRDEAFFGQGTRLTVV.

The chain has TRBV6-5 and TRBJ2-7, with D maybe TRBD2 (5 bases). Germline V gene sequence: CDR1 MNHEY, CDR2 SVGAGI. This CDR3 is built from 12 residues. V lost 9 bases, J lost 5 bases, and 14 bases lay in between. The CDR3 protein is CASRRGIHEQYF. The CDR3, as DNA: TGTGCCAGTAGAAGAGGGATCCACGAGCAGTACTTC.

The rearrangement uses TRBV11-2 and TRBJ2-7; D is undetermined. The CDR3 is made up of 13 amino acids. From germline, CDR1 is SGHAT and CDR2 FQNNGV. V dropped 5 bases and J dropped 6 bases, with 14 bases sitting between them. The CDR3 nucleotides read TGTGCCAGCAGCCGATGGGGAATGGGCGAGCAGTACTTC. Its protein is CASSRWGMGEQYF.

J is TRBJ2-7 and V is TRBV7-8; the match to TRBD1 covers 8 bases. The germline V gene encodes CDR1 SGHVS and CDR2 FQNEAQ. V lost 6 bases and J lost 2; bases outside the gene matches: 15. This CDR3 has 17 residues. CDR3 coding DNA: TGTGCCAGCAGTCCTCTCCAGGGACAGGCCGAACCCTACGAGCAGTACTTC. Amino acids: CASSPLQGQAEPYEQYF.

On this clonotype itself: An end of the junction does not agree with germline; a read error may underlie this. This chain uses TRBV11-2 with TRBJ1-1, with D maybe TRBD1 (5 bases). The CDR3 spans 13 residues. The germline CDR1 and CDR2 sequences are SGHAT and FQNNGV. This chain's CDR3 is CASSQSGGSEAFF. The CDR3 DNA reads TGCGCCAGCAGCCAGTCCGGGGGTTCTGAAGCTTTCTTT. The whole variable domain, remainder taken from reference TRBV11-2 and TRBJ1-1, is EAGVAQSPRYKIIEKRQSVAFWCNPISGHATLYWYQQILGQGPKLLIQFQNNGVVDDSQLPKDRFSAERLKGVDSTLKIQPAKLEDSAVYLCASSQSGGSEAFFGQGTRLTVV.

A few counts support this clonotype. The chain combines TRBV7-9 with TRBJ1-2; D is ambiguous. V lost 3 bases and J lost 7, with 6 bases in between. The CDR3 is 11 residues long. CDR1 is SEHNR and CDR2 is FQNEAQ in the germline V gene (reference sequence). CDR3 DNA sequence: TGTGCCAGCAGCTTGGTTTTTGGCTACACCTTC. Residues: CASSLVFGYTF.

The chain joins TRBV29-1 to TRBJ1-1; 9 bases line up with TRBD1. Germline CDR1 and CDR2: SQVTM and ANQGSEA. CDR3 length equals 15 residues. The J segment lost 1 base and the V segment lost 3 bases, leaving 6 bases of the junction unmatched. The CDR3 loop is CSVDLPDRGNTEAFF. The CDR3 nucleotides are TGCAGCGTTGATCTCCCGGACAGGGGGAACACTGAAGCTTTCTTT.

In its sample, this clonotype was seen many times. The chain joins TRBV13 to TRBJ1-1; D is possibly TRBD1 (5 bases). Trimming cost V 5 bases and J 5 bases, with 12 bases left between them. Germline V gene sequence: CDR1 PRHDT, CDR2 FYEKMQ (reference sequence). The CDR3 has 13 residues. The CDR3 is CASSGEQVTEAFF. CDR3 nucleotides: TGTGCCAGCAGCGGCGAACAGGTAACTGAAGCTTTCTTT.

This clonotype was picked up a small number of times. The V call is TRBV5-1, the J call TRBJ1-1; 9 bases match TRBD1. Unmatched junction bases numbered 9, after V lost 2 bases and J lost 1 base. The CDR3 is made up of 17 amino acids. Germline V lookup: CDR1 SGHRS, CDR2 YFSETQ. CDR3 sequence (DNA): TGCGCCAGCAGCTTCCGTCCCGGGACAGGGACGAACACTGAAGCTTTCTTT. This codes for CASSFRPGTGTNTEAFF.